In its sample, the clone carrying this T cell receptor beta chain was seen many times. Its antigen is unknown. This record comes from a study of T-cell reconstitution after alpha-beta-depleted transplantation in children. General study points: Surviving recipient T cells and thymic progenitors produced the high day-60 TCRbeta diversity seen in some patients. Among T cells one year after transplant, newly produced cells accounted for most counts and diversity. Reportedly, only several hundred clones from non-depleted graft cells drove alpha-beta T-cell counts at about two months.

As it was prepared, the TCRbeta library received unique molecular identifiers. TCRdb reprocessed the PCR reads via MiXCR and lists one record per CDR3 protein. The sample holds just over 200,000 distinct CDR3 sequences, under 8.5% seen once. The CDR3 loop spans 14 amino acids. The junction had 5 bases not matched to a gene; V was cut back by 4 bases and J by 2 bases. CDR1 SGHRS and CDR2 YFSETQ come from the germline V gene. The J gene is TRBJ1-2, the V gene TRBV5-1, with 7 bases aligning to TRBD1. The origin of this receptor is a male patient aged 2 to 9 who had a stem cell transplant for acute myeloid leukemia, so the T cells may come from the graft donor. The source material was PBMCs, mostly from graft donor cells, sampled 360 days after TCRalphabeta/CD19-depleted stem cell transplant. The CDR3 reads CASSPGQRNYGYTF. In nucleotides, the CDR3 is TGCGCCAGCAGCCCGGGACAGCGAAACTATGGCTACACCTTC.